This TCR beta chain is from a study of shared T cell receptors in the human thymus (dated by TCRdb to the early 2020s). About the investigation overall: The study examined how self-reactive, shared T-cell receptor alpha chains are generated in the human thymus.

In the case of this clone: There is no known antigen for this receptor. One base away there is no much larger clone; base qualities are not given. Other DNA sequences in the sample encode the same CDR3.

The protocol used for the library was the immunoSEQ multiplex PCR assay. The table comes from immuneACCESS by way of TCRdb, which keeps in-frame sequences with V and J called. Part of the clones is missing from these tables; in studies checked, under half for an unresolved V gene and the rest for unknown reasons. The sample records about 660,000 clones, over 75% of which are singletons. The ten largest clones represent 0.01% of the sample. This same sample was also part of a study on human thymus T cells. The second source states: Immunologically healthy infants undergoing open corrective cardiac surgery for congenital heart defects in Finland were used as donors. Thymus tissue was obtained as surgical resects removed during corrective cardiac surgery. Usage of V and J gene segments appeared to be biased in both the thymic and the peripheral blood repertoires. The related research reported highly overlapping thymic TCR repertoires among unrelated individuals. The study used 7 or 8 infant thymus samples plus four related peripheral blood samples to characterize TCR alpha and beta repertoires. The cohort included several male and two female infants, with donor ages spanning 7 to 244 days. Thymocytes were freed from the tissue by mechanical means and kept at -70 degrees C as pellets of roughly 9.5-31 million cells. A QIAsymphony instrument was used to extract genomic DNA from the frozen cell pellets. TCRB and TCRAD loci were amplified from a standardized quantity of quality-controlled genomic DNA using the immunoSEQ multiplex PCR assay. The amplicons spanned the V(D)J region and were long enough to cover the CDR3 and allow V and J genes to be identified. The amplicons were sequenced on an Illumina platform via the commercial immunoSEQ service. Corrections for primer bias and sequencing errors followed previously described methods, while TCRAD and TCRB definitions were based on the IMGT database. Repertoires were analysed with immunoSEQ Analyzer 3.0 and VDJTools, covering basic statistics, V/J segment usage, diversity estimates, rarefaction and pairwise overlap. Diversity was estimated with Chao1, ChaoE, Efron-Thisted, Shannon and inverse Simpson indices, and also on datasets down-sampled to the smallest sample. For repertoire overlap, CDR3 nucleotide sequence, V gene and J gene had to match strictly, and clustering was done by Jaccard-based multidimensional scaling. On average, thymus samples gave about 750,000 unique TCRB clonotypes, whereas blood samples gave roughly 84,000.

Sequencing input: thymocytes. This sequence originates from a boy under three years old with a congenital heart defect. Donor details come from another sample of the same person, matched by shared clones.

The CDR3: CASKAGLYQETQYF. Here is the DNA: TGTGCCAGCAAGGCAGGGTTGTACCAAGAGACCCAGTACTTC. The chain employs TRBV27 and TRBJ2-5; TRBD1 is possibly the D segment (5 matching bases). V is clipped by 7 bases and J by 0 bases, and the sequence between their germline boundaries is 12 bases long. According to the germline V gene (reference sequence), CDR1 reads MNHEY and CDR2 reads SMNVEV. The CDR3 runs 14 amino acids, cysteine and phenylalanine included. Kept here is only the CDR3 DNA, which spans 42 bases and is read in frame from base 1.